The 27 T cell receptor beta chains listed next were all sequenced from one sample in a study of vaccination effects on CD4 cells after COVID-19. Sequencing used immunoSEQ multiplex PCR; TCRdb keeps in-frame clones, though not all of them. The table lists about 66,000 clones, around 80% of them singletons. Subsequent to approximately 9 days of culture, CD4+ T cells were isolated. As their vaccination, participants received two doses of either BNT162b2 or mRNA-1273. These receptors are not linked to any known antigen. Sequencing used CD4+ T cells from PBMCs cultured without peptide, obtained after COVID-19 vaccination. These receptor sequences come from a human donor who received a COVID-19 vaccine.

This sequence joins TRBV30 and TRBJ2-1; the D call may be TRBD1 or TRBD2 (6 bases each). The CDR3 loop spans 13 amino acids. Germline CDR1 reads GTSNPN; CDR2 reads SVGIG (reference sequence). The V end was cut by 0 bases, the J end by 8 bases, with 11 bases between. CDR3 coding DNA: TGTGCCTGGAGTGTATCCGGGGGCCATGAGCAGTTCTTC. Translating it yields CAWSVSGGHEQFF.

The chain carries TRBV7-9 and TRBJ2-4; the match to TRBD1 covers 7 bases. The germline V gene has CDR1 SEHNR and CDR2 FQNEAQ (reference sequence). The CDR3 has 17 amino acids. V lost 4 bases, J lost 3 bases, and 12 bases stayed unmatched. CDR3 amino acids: CASSSSRDRGYKNIQYF. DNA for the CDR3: TGTGCCAGCAGCTCAAGCCGGGACAGAGGGTACAAAAACATTCAGTACTTC.

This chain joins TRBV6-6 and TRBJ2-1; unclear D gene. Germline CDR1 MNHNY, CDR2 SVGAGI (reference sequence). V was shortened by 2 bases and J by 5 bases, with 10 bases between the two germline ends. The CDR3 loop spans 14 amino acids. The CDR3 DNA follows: TGTGCCAGCAGTTACACCTATGGAGACAATGAGCAGTTCTTC. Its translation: CASSYTYGDNEQFF.

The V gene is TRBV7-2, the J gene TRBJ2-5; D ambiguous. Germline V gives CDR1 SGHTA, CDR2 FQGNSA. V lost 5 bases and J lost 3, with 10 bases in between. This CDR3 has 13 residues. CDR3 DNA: TGTGCCAGCAGCCCCAGGTCCGAAGAGACCCAGTACTTC. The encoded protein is CASSPRSEETQYF.

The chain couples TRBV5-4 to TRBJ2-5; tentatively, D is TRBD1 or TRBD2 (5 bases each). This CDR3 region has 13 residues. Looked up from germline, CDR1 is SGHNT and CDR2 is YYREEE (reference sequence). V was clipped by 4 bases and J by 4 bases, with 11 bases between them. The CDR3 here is CASSPPGRETQYF. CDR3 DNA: TGTGCCAGCAGCCCCCCGGGACGAGAGACCCAGTACTTC.

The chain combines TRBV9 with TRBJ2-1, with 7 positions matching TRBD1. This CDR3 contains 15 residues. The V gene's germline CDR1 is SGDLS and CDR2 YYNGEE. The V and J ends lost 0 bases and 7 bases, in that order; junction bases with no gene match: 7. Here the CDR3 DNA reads TGTGCCAGCAGCGTAGCGGACAGGTCTGGAAATGAGCAGTTCTTC. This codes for CASSVADRSGNEQFF. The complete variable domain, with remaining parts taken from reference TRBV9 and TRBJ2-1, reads DSGVTQTPKHLITATGQRVTLRCSPRSGDLSVYWYQQSLDQGLQFLIQYYNGEERAKGNILERFSAQQFPDLHSELNLSSLELGDSALYFCASSVADRSGNEQFFGPGTRLTVL.

CDR3: CATSDPGQGWGEQFF. DNA for the CDR3: TGTGCCACCAGTGATCCGGGACAGGGGTGGGGTGAGCAGTTCTTC. The J gene is TRBJ2-1, the V gene TRBV24-1; TRBD1 matches 10 bases. Looked up from germline, CDR1 is KGHDR and CDR2 is SFDVKD. The CDR3 consists of 15 residues. V was clipped by 3 bases and J by 9 bases; unmatched bases: 7.

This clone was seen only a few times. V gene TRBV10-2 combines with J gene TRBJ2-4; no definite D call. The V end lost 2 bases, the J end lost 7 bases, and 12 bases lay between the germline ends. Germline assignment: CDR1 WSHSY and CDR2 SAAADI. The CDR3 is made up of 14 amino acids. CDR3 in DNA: TGCGCCAGCAGTGAGGAGGCAAGGCGTAACATTCAGTACTTC. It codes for CASSEEARRNIQYF.

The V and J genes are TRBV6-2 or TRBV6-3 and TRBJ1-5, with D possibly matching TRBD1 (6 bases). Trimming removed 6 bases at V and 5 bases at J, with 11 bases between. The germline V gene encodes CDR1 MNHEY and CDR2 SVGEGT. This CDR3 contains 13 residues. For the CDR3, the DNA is TGTGCCAGCAGCCTGGACAGTTATCAGCCCCAGCATTTT. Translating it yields CASSLDSYQPQHF.

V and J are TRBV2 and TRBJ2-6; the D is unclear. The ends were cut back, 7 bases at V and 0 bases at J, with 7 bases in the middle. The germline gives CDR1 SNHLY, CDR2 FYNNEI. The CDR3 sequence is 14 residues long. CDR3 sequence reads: CASNVYSGANVLTF. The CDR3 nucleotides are TGTGCCAGCAACGTCTACTCTGGGGCCAACGTCCTGACTTTC.

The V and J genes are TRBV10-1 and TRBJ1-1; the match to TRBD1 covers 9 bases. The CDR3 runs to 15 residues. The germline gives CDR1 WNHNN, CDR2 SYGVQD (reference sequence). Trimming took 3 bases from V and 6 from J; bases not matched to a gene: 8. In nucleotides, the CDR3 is TGCGCCAGCAGTGACCCCGCGGGACAGGGAGCTGAAGCTTTCTTT. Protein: CASSDPAGQGAEAFF.

CDR3 sequence: CAWSVIRGDNEKLFF. The CDR3 region has the DNA TGTGCCTGGAGTGTCATCCGGGGGGATAATGAAAAACTGTTTTTT. The rearrangement links TRBV30 to TRBJ1-4; tentative D call: TRBD1 (5 bases). The CDR3 extends over 15 amino acids. The ends were cut back, 0 bases at V and 4 bases at J, with 12 bases in the middle. Germline V gene lookup returns CDR1 GTSNPN and CDR2 SVGIG (reference sequence).

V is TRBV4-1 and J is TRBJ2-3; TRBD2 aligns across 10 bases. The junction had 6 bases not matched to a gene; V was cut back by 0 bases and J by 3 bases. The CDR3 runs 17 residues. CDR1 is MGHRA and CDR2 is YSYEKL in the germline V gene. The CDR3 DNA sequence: TGCGCCAGCAGCCAAGATCGTCTAGCGGGGGTAACAGATACGCAGTATTTT. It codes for CASSQDRLAGVTDTQYF.

CDR3: CASSDKGGEETQYF. For the CDR3, the DNA is TGTGCCAGCAGCGACAAAGGGGGCGAGGAGACCCAGTACTTC. The V gene is TRBV5-4, the J gene TRBJ2-5, with TRBD1 identical over 7 bases. The CDR3 totals 14 residues. V lost 4 bases, J lost 5 bases, and 8 bases stayed unmatched. Germline V gene lookup returns CDR1 SGHNT and CDR2 YYREEE (reference sequence).

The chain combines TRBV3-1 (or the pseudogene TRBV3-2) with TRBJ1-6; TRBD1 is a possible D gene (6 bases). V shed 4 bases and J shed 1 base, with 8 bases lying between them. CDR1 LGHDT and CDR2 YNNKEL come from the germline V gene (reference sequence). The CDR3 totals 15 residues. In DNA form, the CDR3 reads TGTGCCAGCAGCCTAGGACAGTCCTATAATTCACCCCTCCACTTT. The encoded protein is CASSLGQSYNSPLHF.

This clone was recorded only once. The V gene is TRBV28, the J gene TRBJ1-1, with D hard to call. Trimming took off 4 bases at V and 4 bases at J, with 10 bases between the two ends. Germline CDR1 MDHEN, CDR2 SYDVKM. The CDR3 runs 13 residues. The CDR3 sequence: CASSSTGSTEAFF. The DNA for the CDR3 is TGTGCCAGCAGTTCAACCGGGAGCACTGAAGCTTTCTTT.

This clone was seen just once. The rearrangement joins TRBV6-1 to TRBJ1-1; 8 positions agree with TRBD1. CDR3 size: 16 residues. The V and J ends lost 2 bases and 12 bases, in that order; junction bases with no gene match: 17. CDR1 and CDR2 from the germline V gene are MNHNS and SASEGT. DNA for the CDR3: TGTGCCAGCAGTGAAAACGAGTGGACAGGGCGAAGTTTGACTTTCTTT. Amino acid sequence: CASSENEWTGRSLTFF.

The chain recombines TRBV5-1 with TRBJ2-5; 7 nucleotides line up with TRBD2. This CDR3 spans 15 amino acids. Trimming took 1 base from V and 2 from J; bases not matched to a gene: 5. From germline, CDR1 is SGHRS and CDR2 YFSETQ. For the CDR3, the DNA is TGCGCCAGCAGCTTGACACTAGCGACTCAAGAGACCCAGTACTTC. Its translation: CASSLTLATQETQYF.

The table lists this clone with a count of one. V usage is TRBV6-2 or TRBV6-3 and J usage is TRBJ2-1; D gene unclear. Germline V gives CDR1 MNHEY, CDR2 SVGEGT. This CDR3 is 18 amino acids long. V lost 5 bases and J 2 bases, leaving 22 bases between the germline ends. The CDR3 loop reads CASSPTGPQVYPYNEQFF. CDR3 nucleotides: TGTGCCAGCAGTCCCACTGGACCCCAGGTTTACCCCTACAATGAGCAGTTCTTC.

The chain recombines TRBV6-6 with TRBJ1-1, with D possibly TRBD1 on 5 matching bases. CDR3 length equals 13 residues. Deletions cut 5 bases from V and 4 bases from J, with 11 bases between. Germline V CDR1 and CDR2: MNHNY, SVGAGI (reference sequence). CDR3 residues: CASSAWGSTEAFF. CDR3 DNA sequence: TGTGCCAGCAGTGCTTGGGGGAGCACTGAAGCTTTCTTT.

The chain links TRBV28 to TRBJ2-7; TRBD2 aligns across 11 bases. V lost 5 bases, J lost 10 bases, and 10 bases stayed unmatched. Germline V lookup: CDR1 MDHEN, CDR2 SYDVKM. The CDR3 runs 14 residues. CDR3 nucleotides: TGTGCCAGCAGTCCCCGGACTAGCGGGCTCTCACAGTACGTC. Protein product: CASSPRTSGLSQYV.

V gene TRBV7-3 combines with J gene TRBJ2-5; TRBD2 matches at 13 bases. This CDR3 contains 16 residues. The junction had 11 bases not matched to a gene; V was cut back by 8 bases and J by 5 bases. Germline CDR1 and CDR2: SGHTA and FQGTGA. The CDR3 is CASATSGGAGLETQYF. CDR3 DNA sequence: TGTGCCAGCGCCACTAGCGGGGGGGCAGGGTTGGAGACCCAGTACTTC. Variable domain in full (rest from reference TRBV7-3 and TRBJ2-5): GAGVSQTPSNKVTEKGKYVELRCDPISGHTALYWYRQSLGQGPEFLIYFQGTGAADDSGLPNDRFFAVRPEGSVSTLKIQRTERGDSAVYLCASATSGGAGLETQYFGPGTRLLVL.

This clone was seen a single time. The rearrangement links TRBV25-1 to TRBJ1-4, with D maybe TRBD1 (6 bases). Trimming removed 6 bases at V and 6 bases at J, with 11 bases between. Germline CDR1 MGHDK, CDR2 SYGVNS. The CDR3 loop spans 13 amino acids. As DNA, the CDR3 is TGTGCCAGCAGCCGGGCAGGGGATGAAAAACTGTTTTTT. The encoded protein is CASSRAGDEKLFF. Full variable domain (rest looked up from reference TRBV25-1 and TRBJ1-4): EADIYQTPRYLVIGTGKKITLECSQTMGHDKMYWYQQDPGMELHLIHYSYGVNSTEKGDLSSESTVSRIRTEHFPLTLESARPSHTSQYLCASSRAGDEKLFFGSGTQLSVL.

The CDR3 sequence: CSGDTQYF. Here the CDR3 DNA reads TGCAGTGGAGATACGCAGTATTTT. The J gene is TRBJ2-3, the V gene TRBV20-1; D is uncertain. This CDR3 spans 8 amino acids. CDR1 is DFQATT, CDR2 SNEGSKA, per germline (reference sequence). V shed 7 bases and J shed 5 bases, with 1 base lying between them.

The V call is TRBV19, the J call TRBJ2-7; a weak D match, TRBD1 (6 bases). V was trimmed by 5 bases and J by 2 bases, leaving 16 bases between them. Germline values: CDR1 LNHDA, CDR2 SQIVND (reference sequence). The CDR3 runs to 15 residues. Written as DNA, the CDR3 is TGTGCCAGTAGTCCTCAGCACGGACAGACCTACGAGCAGTACGTC. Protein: CASSPQHGQTYEQYV.

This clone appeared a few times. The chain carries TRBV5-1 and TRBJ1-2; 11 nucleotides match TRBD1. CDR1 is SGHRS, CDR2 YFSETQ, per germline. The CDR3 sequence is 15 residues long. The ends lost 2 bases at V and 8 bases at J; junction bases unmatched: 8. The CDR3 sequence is CASSLGQGAGTGYTF. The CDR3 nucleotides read TGCGCCAGCAGCTTAGGACAGGGGGCCGGAACGGGCTACACCTTC.

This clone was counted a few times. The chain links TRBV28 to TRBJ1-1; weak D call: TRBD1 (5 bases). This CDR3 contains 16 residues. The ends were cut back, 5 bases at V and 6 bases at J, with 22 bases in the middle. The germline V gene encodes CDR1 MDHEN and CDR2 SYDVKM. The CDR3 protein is CASSPLPGRARSEAFF. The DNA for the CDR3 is TGTGCCAGCAGTCCCCTCCCGGGCAGGGCGAGGTCTGAAGCTTTCTTT.